The 2 T cell receptor beta chains in this list originate from one sample, sequenced in a study of patients and donors after allogeneic stem cell transplantation. A single record per CDR3 protein comes from TCRdb applying MiXCR to the RT-PCR reads. The sample includes about 200,000 distinct CDR3 sequences, approximately 41% seen only once; the top ten take about 33%. The sample taken for sequencing was blood, either unsorted or a sorted T cell fraction (not recorded which). The receptors were sampled from a human donor who was either an allogeneic HSCT recipient or a stem cell or donor lymphocyte infusion donor (not recorded which). It is not recorded whose cells these are; they may come from a transplant donor.

The chain couples TRBV10-3 to TRBJ1-6; no clear D gene. The germline V gene encodes CDR1 ENHRY and CDR2 SYGVKD. The CDR3 is made up of 12 amino acids. The V end was cut by 10 bases, the J end by 3 bases, with 7 bases between. DNA of the CDR3: TGTGCCAGCCACAGCTATAATTCACCCCTCCACTTT. Amino acids: CASHSYNSPLHF.

The rearrangement joins TRBV6-6 to TRBJ2-7; D remains unclear. Germline CDR1 and CDR2: MNHNY and SVGAGI (reference sequence). V shed 2 bases and J shed 0 bases, with 11 bases lying between them. The CDR3 has 15 residues. The CDR3 DNA sequence: TGTGCCAGCAGTTACATGGTTTTCCCCTCCTACGAGCAGTACTTC. It yields the protein CASSYMVFPSYEQYF.